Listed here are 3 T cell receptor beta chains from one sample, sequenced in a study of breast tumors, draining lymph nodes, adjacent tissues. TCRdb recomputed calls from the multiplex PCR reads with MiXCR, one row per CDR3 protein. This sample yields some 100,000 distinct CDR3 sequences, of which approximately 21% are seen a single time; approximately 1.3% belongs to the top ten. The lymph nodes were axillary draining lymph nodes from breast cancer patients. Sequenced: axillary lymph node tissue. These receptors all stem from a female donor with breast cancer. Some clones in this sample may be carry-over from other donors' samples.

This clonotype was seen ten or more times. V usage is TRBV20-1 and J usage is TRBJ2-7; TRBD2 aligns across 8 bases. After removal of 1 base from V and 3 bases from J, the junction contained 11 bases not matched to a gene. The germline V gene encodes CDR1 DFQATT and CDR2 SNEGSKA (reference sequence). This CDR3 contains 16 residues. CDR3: CSARARYGREVYEQYF. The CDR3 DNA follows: TGCAGTGCTAGAGCCCGCTACGGGCGGGAGGTCTACGAGCAGTACTTC.

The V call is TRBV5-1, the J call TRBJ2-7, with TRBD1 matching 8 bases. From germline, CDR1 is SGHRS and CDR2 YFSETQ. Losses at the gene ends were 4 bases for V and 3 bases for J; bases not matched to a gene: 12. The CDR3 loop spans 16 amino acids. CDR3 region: CASSISSTGAGYEQYF. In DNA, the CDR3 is TGCGCCAGCAGCATCTCCTCGACAGGGGCGGGCTACGAGCAGTACTTC.

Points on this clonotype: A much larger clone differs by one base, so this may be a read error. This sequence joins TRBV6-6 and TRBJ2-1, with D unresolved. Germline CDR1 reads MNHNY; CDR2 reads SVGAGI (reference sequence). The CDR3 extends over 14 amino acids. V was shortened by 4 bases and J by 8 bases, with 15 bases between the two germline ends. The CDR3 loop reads CASSSPDFGDEQFF. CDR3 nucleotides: TGTGCCAGCAGTTCACCCGATTTTGGGGATGAGCAGTTCTTC.